Detailed here is one T cell receptor beta chain. Its specificity is unknown. One entry per CDR3 protein, called by TCRdb with MiXCR from the 5' RACE reads. There are more than 350,000 distinct CDR3 sequences in the sample; 20% to 25% occur only once, and roughly an eighth lies in the top ten. The V end was cut by 2 bases, the J end by 5 bases, with 4 bases between. Germline CDR1 is ENHRY and CDR2 is SYGVKD. The CDR3 has 13 amino acids. This entry comes from a study of T-cell memory formation after mild COVID-19. Across the study: TCR clusters showed largely donor specificity.

Study-level findings and limits: Those CD4+ clones that contracted were mainly in CM and EM (CD8+ ones in EMRA). The authors did not confirm SARS-CoV-2 specificity of second-wave clones peaking day 37.

The specimen sequenced was PBMCs or a T cell subset sorted from them (not recorded which). This sequence was found in an adult woman who had mild COVID-19 (a few samples of this study predate the infection). Cell type and time point are not known. The chain carries TRBV10-3 and TRBJ1-6; D uncertain. The CDR3 region is CAISERDNSPLHF. DNA for the CDR3: TGTGCCATCAGTGAGAGGGATAATTCACCCCTCCACTTT.